The 5 T cell receptor beta chains below were found in one sample sequenced in a study of CD8 T cells in ankylosing spondylitis. Study-level points and caveats: In ankylosing spondylitis blood, a motif of seven to nine highly homologous TCR beta variants appeared characteristic.

One entry per CDR3 protein results from TCRdb running MiXCR on the 5' RACE reads. The table has approximately 540,000 distinct CDR3 sequences, 10% to 15% seen once. These receptors have no identified antigens. Sequenced input: blood, either unsorted or a sorted T cell fraction (not recorded which). All receptors derive from a male donor with ankylosing spondylitis.

This clonotype was counted ten times or more. The chain has TRBV29-1 and TRBJ2-7; D possibly uses TRBD1 or TRBD2 (5 bases each). The germline CDR1 and CDR2 sequences are SQVTM and ANQGSEA. CDR3 size: 12 residues. The V gene lost 6 bases and the J gene lost 2 bases, with 11 bases spanning the gap. This CDR3 is CSVRDGTYEQYF. The CDR3 DNA sequence: TGCAGCGTCCGGGACGGAACCTACGAGCAGTACTTC.

The chain carries TRBV15 and TRBJ1-2; TRBD1 matches 10 bases. The CDR3 extends over 13 amino acids. CDR1 is LNHNV and CDR2 is YYDKDF in the germline V gene (reference sequence). Trimming at V came to 0 bases and at J to 12 bases, leaving 4 bases not matched to a gene. The CDR3 sequence: CATSRDLGQGNTF. The CDR3 coding sequence is TGTGCCACCAGCAGAGATTTGGGACAGGGGAACACCTTC.

This clonotype was seen only a few times. Here the CDR3 DNA reads TGTGCCAGCAGCTTCTCCGGGACTTTAGGAGATACGCAGTATTTT. Amino acid sequence: CASSFSGTLGDTQYF. The genes are TRBV7-2 and TRBJ2-3; TRBD2 is a possible D gene (6 bases). Germline CDR1 SGHTA, CDR2 FQGNSA. CDR3 length equals 15 residues. With 3 bases removed from V and 5 bases from J, the gap between germline ends came to 15 bases.

The chain employs TRBV9 and TRBJ2-1; 9 positions match TRBD2. Germline CDR1 and CDR2: SGDLS and YYNGEE. The CDR3 runs to 18 residues. The V gene end was trimmed by 2 bases and the J gene end by 4 bases; junction bases not matched to a gene: 13. The CDR3 spells CASSVGGRAGGRYNEQFF. CDR3 nucleotide sequence: TGTGCCAGCAGCGTCGGCGGGAGGGCCGGTGGACGATACAATGAGCAGTTCTTC.

This clonotype was detected a few times. V usage is TRBV7-9 and J usage is TRBJ2-7; 8 nucleotides align to TRBD2. This CDR3 region has 15 residues. V lost 5 bases and J lost 0; bases outside the gene matches: 6. Germline CDR1 is SEHNR and CDR2 is FQNEAQ (reference sequence). The DNA for the CDR3 is TGTGCCAGCAGCAGGATTAGCGGGGACTCCTACGAGCAGTACTTC. Translating it yields CASSRISGDSYEQYF.